Presented here are 13 T cell receptor beta chains from one specimen sequenced in a study of spatial heterogeneity in lung cancer. Sample time point: sample taken at primary tumor resection. In each case, whole RNA from tumor, nontumor lung or frozen PBMC was sequenced unsorted. TCRdb reprocessed the 5' RACE reads with MiXCR, giving one entry per CDR3 protein. The repertoire consists of roughly 12,000 distinct CDR3 sequences, with 13% to 15% occurring once and the leading ten covering 2% to 3%. The starting material was PBMCs, obtained at surgery. The receptor set was obtained from a female donor with early-stage non-small cell lung cancer.

Only a few counts were recorded for this clonotype. This sequence joins TRBV2 and TRBJ2-3; D is uncertain. Germline CDR1 SNHLY, CDR2 FYNNEI. This CDR3 spans 15 amino acids. Trimming took 2 bases from V and 1 from J, leaving 10 bases between them. CDR3 nucleotide sequence: TGTGCCAGCAGTGAACGTTCTAGTGGCACAGATACGCAGTATTTT. Translation: CASSERSSGTDTQYF.

V and J are TRBV2 and TRBJ2-1; D not resolved. V lost 7 bases to trimming and J lost 5 bases, with 12 bases between them. CDR1 is SNHLY and CDR2 is FYNNEI in the germline V gene. This CDR3 is built from 13 residues. As DNA, the CDR3 is TGTGCCAGCAAAATGGATCATCACAATGAGCAGTTCTTC. As protein: CASKMDHHNEQFF. Together with reference TRBV2 and TRBJ2-1, the CDR3 gives the full variable domain: EPEVTQTPSHQVTQMGQEVILRCVPISNHLYFYWYRQILGQKVEFLVSFYNNEISEKSEIFDDQFSVERPDGSNFTLKIRSTKLEDSAMYFCASKMDHHNEQFFGPGTRLTVL.

In its sample, this clonotype was seen many times. The DNA of the CDR3 is TGCAGCGTTGAACAGGGCCGGGGGGGCACCGGGGAGCTGTTTTTT. It encodes CSVEQGRGGTGELFF. The V and J genes are TRBV29-1 and TRBJ2-2, with 8 bases fitting TRBD2. The CDR3 sequence is 15 residues long. Germline CDR1 and CDR2: SQVTM and ANQGSEA. The trim removed 2 bases at V and 4 bases at J, leaving 6 bases unmatched.

This clonotype was observed at least ten times. The rearrangement joins TRBV28 to TRBJ2-7, with 7 bases lining up with TRBD1. V dropped 7 bases and J dropped 6; count of bases not matched to a gene: 18. Germline loops: CDR1 MDHEN, CDR2 SYDVKM. The CDR3 is 16 residues long. The CDR3 DNA reads TGTGCCAGCACGTCGGAAGGGACAGTTCAAGGAAGCGAGCAGTACTTC. Translated: CASTSEGTVQGSEQYF.

The CDR3 here is CASRDFTDTQYF. CDR3 sequence (DNA): TGTGCCAGCAGGGACTTTACAGATACGCAGTATTTT. V is TRBV12-3 or TRBV12-4 and J is TRBJ2-3; D possibly corresponds to TRBD2 (5 bases). V lost 6 bases to trimming and J lost 3 bases, with 7 bases between them. The CDR3 consists of 12 residues.

The rearrangement links TRBV29-1 to TRBJ1-1; TRBD1 matches 8 bases. The V segment lost 7 bases and the J segment 1 base; nucleotides outside the gene matches: 5. The CDR3 spans 13 residues. Germline-derived CDR1 and CDR2 are SQVTM and ANQGSEA. The CDR3 nucleotides read TGCAGCGCTCCGGACAGGGAGAACACTGAAGCTTTCTTT. Protein: CSAPDRENTEAFF.

This chain connects TRBV29-1 to TRBJ2-3; 10 nucleotides agree with TRBD2. This CDR3 has 14 amino acids. Trimming at V came to 2 bases and at J to 2 bases, leaving 1 base not matched to a gene. Germline lookup yields CDR1 SQVTM and CDR2 ANQGSEA. The CDR3 protein is CSVELAGVTDTQYF. The CDR3, as DNA: TGCAGCGTTGAACTAGCGGGAGTCACAGATACGCAGTATTTT.

By share of the sample, this clonotype is medium-sized. The rearrangement links TRBV27 to TRBJ1-1, with no clear D. Germline CDR1 and CDR2: MNHEY and SMNVEV (reference sequence). The germline V and J ends were trimmed by 8 bases and 4 bases, with 23 bases remaining between them. This CDR3 contains 16 residues. The CDR3 loop is CASYRVSPVGGTEAFF. CDR3 sequence (DNA): TGTGCCAGCTATAGGGTGAGTCCCGTGGGTGGCACTGAAGCTTTCTTT.

This clonotype was observed a handful of times. Compared with germline, one end of the junction differs, possibly owing to a read error. The chain links TRBV6-2 or TRBV6-3 to TRBJ2-5; TRBD1 might be the D (6 bases). Germline lookup yields CDR1 MNHEY and CDR2 SVGEGT. The CDR3 runs to 12 residues. The CDR3 is CATKRDIESQYF. The CDR3 DNA is TGTGCCACCAAGAGGGACATAGAGTCCCAGTACTTC.

There are many counts of this clonotype. CDR3 sequence: CASSVGGSLNTEAFF. The CDR3 DNA is TGTGCCAGCAGTGTCGGGGGGTCCTTGAACACTGAAGCTTTCTTT. The chain combines TRBV28 with TRBJ1-1; TRBD1 might be the D (5 bases). Germline V lookup: CDR1 MDHEN, CDR2 SYDVKM. The CDR3 spans 15 residues. V was pared by 5 bases and J by 0 bases, with 13 bases between. Full variable domain (remainder filled in from reference TRBV28 and TRBJ1-1): DVKVTQSSRYLVKRTGEKVFLECVQDMDHENMFWYRQDPGLGLRLIYFSYDVKMKEKGDIPEGYSVSREKKERFSLILESASTNQTSMYLCASSVGGSLNTEAFFGQGTRLTVV.

This clonotype has ten or more counts. The CDR3 coding sequence is TGCAGCGTTGGCGAAGGGGGTGCCACTGAAGCTTTCTTT. It yields the protein CSVGEGGATEAFF. V usage is TRBV29-1 and J usage is TRBJ1-1, with D tentatively TRBD1 (6 bases). The CDR3 has 13 amino acids. Per germline, CDR1 SQVTM and CDR2 ANQGSEA. V lost 4 bases to trimming and J lost 4 bases, with 13 bases between them.

In its sample, this clonotype ranks as medium-sized (0.01 to 0.1%). This sequence joins TRBV20-1 and TRBJ2-3; D not certain. CDR1 is DFQATT, CDR2 SNEGSKA, per germline (reference sequence). There are 11 residues in the CDR3. V dropped 8 bases and J dropped 2 bases, with 8 bases sitting between them. The CDR3 region is CSPTNTDTQYF. The CDR3, as DNA: TGCAGTCCCACGAACACAGATACGCAGTATTTT.

This chain uses TRBV9 with TRBJ2-7; D not resolved. Trimming removed 0 bases from V and 5 bases from J, with 9 bases in between. The germline V gene encodes CDR1 SGDLS and CDR2 YYNGEE. This CDR3 is built from 13 residues. DNA of the CDR3: TGTGCCAGCAGCGTAGTTGATGGGGACGAGCAGTACTTC. It specifies CASSVVDGDEQYF.